These T cell receptor beta chains were read from a single sample in a study of a mutant IDH1 vaccine in newly diagnosed glioma. The protocol was immunoSEQ multiplex PCR, while the TCRdb copy is restricted to in-frame clones and leaves out a portion. The sample shows about 25,000 clones, 77% of them seen only once. These TCRs are of unknown antigen specificity. The input for sequencing was PBMCs, taken from a glioma patient whose treatment included an IDH1 peptide vaccine. These receptors were obtained from a man in his forties or fifties with glioma. Each CDR3 is given with its conserved first and last residue. The D gene is left open where the match is weak. Rows may omit the clone size; those that give it use once, few, many or a size class.

>NA|TRBJ2-7|TRBV6-5|TRBD2
CASSHGGEQYF
TGTGCCAGCAGCCACGGGGGGGAGCAGTACTTC
>NA|TRBJ1-5|TRBV5-6|NA
CASSSIRDSYRSQHF
TGTGCCAGCAGTTCCATCCGGGACTCTTATAGGTCCCAGCATTTT
>NA|TRBJ2-3|TRBV28|TRBD2
CASSGLAGISDTQYF
TGTGCCAGCAGCGGTCTAGCGGGGATATCAGATACGCAGTATTTT
>NA|TRBJ2-3|TRBV10-3|NA
CAISPGTNTDTQYF
TGTGCCATTTCGCCGGGGACGAACACAGATACGCAGTATTTT
>NA|TRBJ1-2|TRBV19|NA
CASTAWEGRGVGGYTF
TGTGCCAGTACGGCCTGGGAGGGCAGGGGTGTGGGAGGCTACACCTTC
>NA|TRBJ2-1|TRBV6-5|TRBD1
CASSTRTGGNEQFF
TGTGCCAGCAGTACCAGGACAGGGGGCAATGAGCAGTTCTTC
>NA|TRBJ2-7|TRBV2|NA
CAIGGHSYEQYF
TGTGCCATCGGAGGGCACAGCTACGAGCAGTACTTC
>few|TRBJ1-5|TRBV7-2|NA
CASSLVAGGEPQHF
TGTGCCAGCAGCTTAGTCGCAGGAGGGGAGCCCCAGCATTTT
>NA|TRBJ1-1|TRBV5-1|NA
CASSLRGGTEAFF
TGCGCCAGCAGCCTCCGGGGGGGCACTGAAGCTTTCTTT
>few|TRBJ2-1|TRBV5-6|NA
CASSARVGYNEQFF
TGTGCCAGCTCGGCTAGGGTCGGGTACAATGAGCAGTTCTTC
>NA|TRBJ2-3|TRBV7-7|TRBD1
CASSFGTGETDTQYF
TGTGCCAGCAGCTTCGGGACAGGGGAAACAGATACGCAGTATTTT
>once|TRBJ2-7|TRBV10-1|TRBD2
CASTHRPPSGRYEQYF
TGCGCCAGCACCCATCGTCCCCCTAGCGGGAGATACGAGCAGTACTTC
>NA|TRBJ1-3|TRBV7-2|NA
CASSSPATSGNTIYF
TGTGCCAGCAGCTCTCCAGCTACCTCTGGAAACACCATATATTTT
>NA|TRBJ2-2|TRBV14|TRBD1
CASSRYRDRVSGELFF
TGTGCCAGCAGCCGGTACCGGGACAGGGTTTCCGGGGAGCTGTTTTTT
>NA|TRBJ2-1|TRBV7-6|NA
CASTVGGVSYNEQFF
TGTGCCAGCACCGTCGGGGGAGTCAGCTACAATGAGCAGTTCTTC
>NA|TRBJ1-2|TRBV9|NA
CASRNRENYGYTF
TGTGCCAGCCGTAACAGGGAGAACTATGGCTACACCTTC
>NA|TRBJ1-2|TRBV5-1|NA
CASSLGGSSPLGYTF
TGCGCCAGCAGCTTGGGGGGTAGCAGCCCTTTGGGCTACACCTTC
>NA|TRBJ2-1|TRBV19|NA
CASSPLIPTASSYNEQFF
TGTGCCAGTAGCCCCCTAATCCCCACAGCGAGCTCCTACAATGAGCAGTTCTTC
>NA|TRBJ2-7|TRBV5-8|TRBD1
CASSLQGVSYEQYF
TGTGCCAGCAGCTTGCAGGGGGTCTCCTACGAGCAGTACTTC
>few|TRBJ1-5|TRBV7-2|NA
CASSLGRGPNQPQHF
TGTGCCAGCAGCTTAGGTCGAGGACCTAATCAGCCCCAGCATTTT
>NA|TRBJ2-1|TRBV6-1|TRBD2
CASSEVAGSYNEQFF
TGTGCCAGCAGTGAGGTAGCGGGATCCTACAATGAGCAGTTCTTC
>NA|TRBJ2-7|TRBV10-2|NA
CASSVLTGEQYF
TGCGCCAGCAGTGTTTTAACCGGAGAGCAGTACTTC
>NA|TRBJ2-3|TRBV5-4|TRBD2
CASSASPGTSGRAPPGTQYF
TGTGCCAGCAGCGCAAGCCCCGGGACTAGCGGGAGGGCCCCCCCAGGAACGCAGTATTTT
>NA|TRBJ2-5|TRBV30|NA
CAWQRRGRETQYF
TGTGCCTGGCAGAGGAGGGGGCGAGAGACCCAGTACTTC
>NA|TRBJ2-5|TRBV5-1|TRBD2
CASSFTSGRAWETQYF
TGCGCCAGCAGCTTCACTAGCGGGAGGGCCTGGGAGACCCAGTACTTC
>NA|TRBJ2-3|TRBV19|TRBD2
CASTPSFGGGLRDTQYF
TGTGCCAGTACCCCCTCCTTTGGGGGAGGGTTAAGAGATACGCAGTATTTT
>NA|TRBJ2-3|TRBV4-1|NA
CASSQVFGGTADTQYF
TGCGCCAGCAGCCAAGTCTTCGGAGGTACGGCAGATACGCAGTATTTT
>NA|TRBJ2-7|TRBV5-1|TRBD2
CASSLDRAGDYEQYF
TGCGCCAGCAGCTTGGATCGAGCGGGAGACTACGAGCAGTACTTC
>NA|TRBJ1-1|TRBV30|NA
CAWSEAGHTEAFF
TGTGCCTGGAGTGAGGCAGGACACACTGAAGCTTTCTTT